These T cell receptor beta chains were read from a single sample in a study of T cell responses to AZD1222 COVID-19 vaccine. Sequencing was performed with immunoSEQ multiplex PCR; in TCRdb, only in-frame clones are kept and a portion is missing. The repertoire holds some 86,000 clones, 85% to 90% seen once, with less than 9% in the top ten. The starting material was peripheral blood, obtained 28 days after the second AZD1222 dose. These receptors all come from an adult who received the AZD1222 COVID-19 vaccine. Each CDR3 is given with its conserved first and last residue. The order of the fields is J gene, V gene, clone size, D gene, CDR3 protein, CDR3 DNA. D genes are given only for firm matches. Clone size is given for some rows only: seen once, a few or many times, or a class if the clone is expanded.

>TRBJ1-4|TRBV2|NA|TRBD1
CASSEEGAKSEKLFF
TGTGCCAGCAGTGAAGAGGGGGCTAAAAGTGAAAAACTGTTTTTT
>TRBJ1-1|TRBV13|few|NA
CASSLVSNEDTEAFF
TGTGCCAGCAGCTTAGTATCCAATGAGGACACTGAAGCTTTCTTT
>TRBJ1-5|TRBV9|NA|NA
CASSTGPGGNQPQHF
TGTGCCAGCAGCACCGGACCGGGGGGCAATCAGCCCCAGCATTTT
>TRBJ1-5|TRBV19|NA|TRBD1
CASGGGGSFQPQHF
TGTGCCAGTGGGGGAGGGGGCTCTTTTCAGCCCCAGCATTTT
>TRBJ2-5|TRBV5-1|NA|NA
CASSLAGQGPRETQYF
TGCGCCAGCAGCTTGGCCGGGCAGGGTCCGCGAGAGACCCAGTACTTC
>TRBJ2-7|TRBV28|NA|TRBD1
CASSPRQGREQYF
TGTGCCAGCAGCCCCAGACAGGGTCGCGAGCAGTACTTC
>TRBJ1-3|TRBV19|few|NA
CASSISENTIYF
TGTGCCAGTAGTATATCAGAAAACACCATATATTTT
>TRBJ2-7|TRBV2|few|NA
CASSDSPREQYF
TGTGCCAGCAGTGACTCCCCCAGGGAGCAGTACTTC
>TRBJ1-1|TRBV28|NA|TRBD1
CASRGTDISNTEAFF
TGTGCCAGCAGAGGGACAGATATTTCGAACACTGAAGCTTTCTTT
>TRBJ2-3|TRBV18|NA|TRBD2
CASSPPGLAGSDTQYF
TGTGCCAGCTCACCCCCGGGACTAGCGGGATCAGATACGCAGTATTTT
>TRBJ2-2|TRBV28|NA|NA
CASSLGGLDTGELFF
TGTGCCAGCAGTCTAGGGGGGCTAGACACCGGGGAGCTGTTTTTT
>TRBJ2-1|TRBV7-6|few|TRBD2
CASSLGGGRSVNEQFF
TGTGCCAGCAGCTTAGGTGGCGGGAGGTCAGTCAATGAGCAGTTCTTC
>TRBJ2-1|TRBV19|NA|NA
CASSRGLGPSNEQFF
TGTGCCAGTAGTCGGGGACTGGGCCCCTCGAATGAGCAGTTCTTC
>TRBJ1-4|TRBV7-9|NA|NA
CASSSYQTENLNEKLFF
TGTGCCAGCAGCTCCTATCAGACGGAGAACCTTAATGAAAAACTGTTTTTT
>TRBJ1-5|TRBV15|few|NA
CATSREDMAGIKPQHF
TGTGCCACCAGCAGAGAGGATATGGCAGGGATTAAGCCCCAGCATTTT
>TRBJ2-1|TRBV27|NA|TRBD2
CASSLVPSGSKRRDEQFF
TGTGCCAGCAGTTTAGTCCCTAGCGGGAGCAAAAGGAGAGATGAGCAGTTCTTC
>TRBJ1-4|TRBV10-2|NA|NA
CASRERGGEKLFF
TGCGCCAGCAGAGAAAGGGGGGGTGAAAAACTGTTTTTT
>TRBJ2-1|TRBV10-3|NA|NA
CAISDASSYNEQFF
TGTGCCATCAGTGATGCGAGCTCCTACAATGAGCAGTTCTTC
>TRBJ2-1|TRBV24-1|NA|NA
CATSDPKADSYNEQFF
TGTGCCACCAGTGATCCCAAAGCGGACTCCTACAATGAGCAGTTCTTC
>TRBJ2-1|TRBV15|once|NA
CATSKRARNEQFF
TGTGCCACCAGCAAGCGGGCGCGGAATGAGCAGTTCTTC
>TRBJ1-4|TRBV25-1|few|NA
CASSEFGGRDEKLFF
TGTGCCAGCAGTGAATTTGGAGGGAGGGATGAAAAACTGTTTTTT
>TRBJ1-6|TRBV5-1|NA|TRBD1
CASSLGPGQLNSPLHF
TGCGCCAGCAGCTTGGGGCCGGGACAGCTAAATTCACCCCTCCACTTT
>TRBJ2-7|TRBV5-5|NA|TRBD1
CATSGTGYEQYF
TGTGCCACCTCCGGGACAGGCTACGAGCAGTACTTC
>TRBJ2-2|TRBV2|NA|NA
CASRPTTGELFF
TGTGCCAGCAGACCGACTACCGGGGAGCTGTTTTTT
>TRBJ2-3|TRBV3-1/TRBV3-2|NA|NA
CASSQDRGMGTRVTQYF
TGTGCCAGCAGCCAAGATCGTGGAATGGGGACGCGGGTTACGCAGTATTTT
>TRBJ1-2|TRBV3-1/TRBV3-2|NA|TRBD1
CASSQEGRRGLGYTF
TGTGCCAGCAGCCAAGAAGGTCGCAGGGGGTTGGGCTACACCTTC
>TRBJ2-3|TRBV11-2|NA|TRBD2
CASSFSLGTSGRYTQYF
TGTGCCAGCAGCTTTTCCTTAGGGACTAGCGGGAGGTATACGCAGTATTTT
>TRBJ2-7|TRBV4-2|NA|NA
CASSHQGSEQYF
TGTGCCAGCAGCCACCAGGGGAGCGAGCAGTACTTC
>TRBJ1-2|TRBV11-2|NA|NA
CASSLRGGLTYGYTF
TGTGCCAGCAGCTTAAGGGGGGGACTTACATATGGCTACACCTTC
>TRBJ2-3|TRBV6-1|NA|NA
CASSEAVGAPGTQYF
TGTGCCAGCAGTGAAGCGGTAGGGGCGCCAGGTACGCAGTATTTT
>TRBJ2-1|TRBV19|NA|TRBD2
CASSSTWGLADEQFF
TGTGCCAGTAGTAGTACGTGGGGACTAGCAGATGAGCAGTTCTTC
>TRBJ1-1|TRBV21-1|NA|NA
CASSMWRQGTTEAFF
TGTGCCAGCAGCATGTGGAGGCAGGGGACCACTGAAGCTTTCTTT
>TRBJ1-4|TRBV11-2|NA|NA
CASTNRATNEKLFF
TGTGCCAGCACCAACAGGGCCACTAATGAAAAACTGTTTTTT
>TRBJ1-1|TRBV2|NA|TRBD1
CASSGQGNTEAFF
TGTGCCAGCAGTGGACAGGGGAACACTGAAGCTTTCTTT
>TRBJ2-7|TRBV11-2|once|NA
CASSLGSGAYEQYF
TGTGCCAGCAGCTTAGGTAGCGGAGCCTACGAGCAGTACTTC
>TRBJ2-5|TRBV6-5|NA|NA
CASSYSAGAGETQYF
TGTGCCAGCAGTTACTCCGCAGGGGCAGGGGAGACCCAGTACTTC
>TRBJ1-2|TRBV28|NA|NA
CASRGQGKENGYTF
TGTGCCAGCAGAGGCCAGGGGAAGGAAAACGGCTACACCTTC
>TRBJ2-4|TRBV19|NA|TRBD1
CASRDRGAKNIQYF
TGTGCCAGTAGGGACAGGGGAGCCAAAAACATTCAGTACTTC
>TRBJ2-1|TRBV6-2/TRBV6-3|NA|TRBD2
CASSYPDEVASGSSPYNEQFF
TGTGCCAGCAGTTACCCCGATGAAGTGGCTAGCGGGAGTTCCCCTTACAATGAGCAGTTCTTC
>TRBJ2-1|TRBV11-3|few|NA
CASSLESTYNEQFF
TGTGCCAGCAGCTTAGAATCCACCTACAATGAGCAGTTCTTC
>TRBJ1-1|TRBV19|NA|NA
CASSISITEAFF
TGTGCCAGTAGTATTTCGATCACTGAAGCTTTCTTT
>TRBJ2-6|TRBV18|NA|NA
CASSPGSGANVLTF
TGTGCCAGCTCACCAGGCTCTGGGGCCAACGTCCTGACTTTC
>TRBJ2-3|TRBV5-6|NA|TRBD2
CASSSSWTSGGGTQYF
TGTGCCAGCAGCTCCTCTTGGACTAGCGGGGGGGGTACGCAGTATTTT
>TRBJ1-4|TRBV14|NA|NA
CASSQEQAEKLFF
TGTGCCAGCAGCCAAGAACAGGCTGAAAAACTGTTTTTT
>TRBJ2-1|TRBV10-1|NA|NA
CADGDDEQFF
TGCGCCGATGGAGATGATGAGCAGTTCTTC
>TRBJ1-5|TRBV19|few|TRBD1
CASSRTGDAYQPQHF
TGTGCCAGTAGCAGGACAGGGGATGCTTATCAGCCCCAGCATTTT
>TRBJ2-7|TRBV6-1|NA|NA
CASSDYTAGRGSSYEQYF
TGTGCCAGCAGTGACTACACCGCTGGGCGAGGGAGCTCCTACGAGCAGTACTTC
>TRBJ1-6|TRBV28|NA|TRBD1
CASAGGANSPLHF
TGTGCCAGCGCAGGGGGGGCAAATTCACCCCTCCACTTT
>TRBJ2-6|TRBV4-3|NA|NA
CASSLGDLSSGANVLTF
TGCGCCAGCAGCCTCGGCGACCTGAGCTCTGGGGCCAACGTCCTGACTTTC
>TRBJ2-4|TRBV6-2/TRBV6-3|NA|TRBD1
CASSQQGAKNIQYF
TGTGCCAGCAGTCAACAGGGGGCCAAAAACATTCAGTACTTC
>TRBJ1-4|TRBV27|NA|TRBD1
CASSRDSFLANEKLFF
TGTGCCAGCAGTCGGGACAGTTTTTTAGCTAATGAAAAACTGTTTTTT
>TRBJ2-3|TRBV7-9|NA|TRBD1
CASSDTGGSGVTDTQYF
TGTGCCAGCAGCGACACAGGGGGCTCGGGGGTCACAGATACGCAGTATTTT
>TRBJ2-7|TRBV6-6|NA|NA
CASSHGAGTEQYF
TGTGCCAGCAGCCACGGGGCAGGGACCGAGCAGTACTTC
>TRBJ2-1|TRBV10-3|NA|TRBD2
CAIKTGLAGVHEQFF
TGTGCCATCAAAACGGGACTAGCGGGAGTCCACGAGCAGTTCTTC
>TRBJ1-6|TRBV6-5|NA|TRBD1
CASSYSDRVNSPLHF
TGTGCCAGCAGTTACTCGGACAGGGTCAATTCACCCCTCCACTTT
>TRBJ2-5|TRBV4-2|NA|TRBD1
CASSQLTGTQETQYF
TGTGCCAGCAGCCAGTTGACAGGGACCCAAGAGACCCAGTACTTC
>TRBJ1-2|TRBV5-6|NA|NA
CASSAARTHYGYTF
TGTGCCAGCAGCGCAGCGCGAACTCACTATGGCTACACCTTC
>TRBJ1-2|TRBV3-1/TRBV3-2|NA|NA
CASSQSNYGYTF
TGTGCCAGCAGCCAAAGTAACTATGGCTACACCTTC
>TRBJ2-3|TRBV15|NA|NA
CATQGHFTDTQYF
TGTGCCACGCAGGGCCACTTCACAGATACGCAGTATTTT
>TRBJ2-4|TRBV10-2|NA|TRBD1
CASSANGGQGKAKNIQYF
TGCGCCAGCAGTGCGAATGGGGGACAGGGGAAGGCCAAAAACATTCAGTACTTC